The text below deals with one TCR beta chain. The target antigen is unknown. This specimen comes from a study of T cells in narcolepsy. Study observations and caveats: Healthy controls reportedly lacked the autoreactive clonotypes serially found in patients' blood.

CDR3 length equals 12 residues. Germline V CDR1 and CDR2: MNHNY, SVGAGI (reference sequence). V was clipped by 6 bases and J by 12 bases, with 12 bases between them. Here immunoSEQ multiplex PCR was the method, and the copy in TCRdb shows in-frame clones only, minus some. This repertoire shows about 30,000 clones, roughly four fifths found once; its top ten account for 0.66%. J is TRBJ1-6 and V is TRBV6-6; unclear D gene. The specimen was memory (CD45RA-) CD4+ T cells from blood. This receptor was identified in a human donor in good health. The CDR3 region has the DNA TGTGCCAGCAGCACGGGTAGGGAACCCCTCCACTTT. Amino acids: CASSTGREPLHF.